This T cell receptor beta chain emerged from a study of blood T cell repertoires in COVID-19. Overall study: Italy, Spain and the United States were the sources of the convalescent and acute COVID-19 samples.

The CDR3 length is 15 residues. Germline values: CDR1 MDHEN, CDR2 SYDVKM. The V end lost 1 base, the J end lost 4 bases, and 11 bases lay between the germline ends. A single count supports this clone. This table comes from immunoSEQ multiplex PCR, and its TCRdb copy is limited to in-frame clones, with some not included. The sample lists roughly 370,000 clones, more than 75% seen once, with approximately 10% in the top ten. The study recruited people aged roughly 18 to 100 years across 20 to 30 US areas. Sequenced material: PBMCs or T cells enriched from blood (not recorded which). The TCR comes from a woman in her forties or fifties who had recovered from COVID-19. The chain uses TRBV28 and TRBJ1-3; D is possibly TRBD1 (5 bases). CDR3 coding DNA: TGTGCCAGCAGTTTATCGGGGGTGTCAGGAAACACCATATATTTT. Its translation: CASSLSGVSGNTIYF.